This passage covers 21 T cell receptor beta chains from one sample sequenced in a study of regulatory dendritic cells for organ transplantation. TCRdb's copy holds only in-frame clones and misses some; the assay was immunoSEQ multiplex PCR. The table records approximately 10,000 clones, 60% to 75% of them present only once. Allogeneic regulatory or mature dendritic cells were co-cultured for less than six days with CFSE-labeled sorted T cells at 1:10. Their target antigens are unknown. Sample: memory CD4+ T cells from blood cultured with regulatory dendritic cells. Subset specified: CD45RO+ memory T cells. The receptors were sampled from a human donor in good health.

V and J are TRBV6-1 and TRBJ1-1, with D perhaps matching TRBD1 (5 bases). Trimming left V 2 bases short and J 11 bases short, with 18 bases between. The germline gives CDR1 MNHNS, CDR2 SASEGT. The CDR3 is 14 residues long. The CDR3 here is CASSEQVTDTEAFF. The CDR3 DNA follows: TGTGCCAGCAGTGAACAGGTGACAGATACCGAGGCTTTCTTT.

J is TRBJ2-2 and V is TRBV2; 9 nucleotides agree with TRBD1. V lost 6 bases and J lost 4; bases outside the gene matches: 6. This CDR3 comprises 15 residues. Germline CDR1 reads SNHLY; CDR2 reads FYNNEI. The CDR3 DNA is TGTGCCAGCAGGATGGACAGGGGCAGCACCGGGGAGCTGTTTTTT. Protein: CASRMDRGSTGELFF. Filled out from reference TRBV2 and TRBJ2-2, the complete variable domain reads EPEVTQTPSHQVTQMGQEVILRCVPISNHLYFYWYRQILGQKVEFLVSFYNNEISEKSEIFDDQFSVERPDGSNFTLKIRSTKLEDSAMYFCASRMDRGSTGELFFGEGSRLTVL.

The chain joins TRBV5-1 to TRBJ2-3; tentatively, D is TRBD2 (5 bases). V lost 4 bases to trimming and J lost 0 bases, with 18 bases between them. The germline gives CDR1 SGHRS, CDR2 YFSETQ. CDR3 length: 17 residues. The CDR3 DNA follows: TGCGCCAGCAGCCCAGGACTTTTAACTACTAGCACAGATACGCAGTATTTT. Residues: CASSPGLLTTSTDTQYF.

The chain joins TRBV11-3 to TRBJ2-1, with D unresolved. This CDR3 has 11 residues. V lost 1 base to trimming and J lost 8 bases, with 3 bases between them. Germline-derived CDR1 and CDR2 are SGHNT and YENEEA. The CDR3 DNA reads as TGTGCCAGCAGCTTAGCGGATGAGCAGTTCTTC. Translated: CASSLADEQFF.

The chain combines TRBV7-2 with TRBJ1-4; the D gene is possibly TRBD1 (6 bases). Trimming removed 5 bases at V and 5 bases at J, with 15 bases between. This CDR3 has 15 amino acids. Per germline, CDR1 SGHTA and CDR2 FQGNSA. The CDR3 nucleotides read TGTGCCAGCAGCCCGATTTACAGGGCGAATGAAAAACTGTTTTTT. It specifies CASSPIYRANEKLFF.

The chain links TRBV18 to TRBJ2-3, with TRBD1 as a possible D gene (7 bases). V was trimmed by 3 bases and J by 3 bases, leaving 13 bases between them. The V gene's germline CDR1 is KGHSH and CDR2 LQKENI. This CDR3 is built from 15 residues. CDR3 sequence (DNA): TGTGCCAGCTCACCTATCCAGGGGGGAACAGATACGCAGTATTTT. Translating gives CASSPIQGGTDTQYF.

Sample share makes this clone medium-sized (0.01 to 0.1%). The chain couples TRBV5-4 to TRBJ1-2, with 7 bases identical to TRBD1. The V and J ends lost 4 bases and 8 bases, in that order; junction bases with no gene match: 8. This CDR3 contains 13 residues. The germline gives CDR1 SGHNT, CDR2 YYREEE (reference sequence). In nucleotides, the CDR3 is TGTGCCAGCAGCCCTGGACAGGATCAAGGCTACACCTTC. This sequence encodes CASSPGQDQGYTF. Full variable domain (remainder filled in from reference TRBV5-4 and TRBJ1-2): ETGVTQSPTHLIKTRGQQVTLRCSSQSGHNTVSWYQQALGQGPQFIFQYYREEENGRGNFPPRFSGLQFPNYSSELNVNALELDDSALYLCASSPGQDQGYTFGSGTRLTVV.

The V gene is TRBV2, the J gene TRBJ2-1, with TRBD2 matching 7 bases. The CDR3 loop spans 13 amino acids. Germline-derived CDR1 and CDR2 are SNHLY and FYNNEI. Trimming removed 6 bases from V and 5 bases from J; junction bases left unmatched: 4. CDR3 nucleotides: TGTGCCAGCAGGGCGGGACTAAACAATGAGCAGTTCTTC. Its translation: CASRAGLNNEQFF.

This chain joins TRBV11-3 and TRBJ2-5, with 8 bases aligning to TRBD1. Losses at the gene ends were 5 bases for V and 4 bases for J; bases not matched to a gene: 6. The germline V gene encodes CDR1 SGHNT and CDR2 YENEEA. The CDR3 consists of 14 residues. The CDR3: CASSTTGGPETQYF. The CDR3 coding sequence is TGTGCCAGCAGCACAACAGGGGGTCCAGAGACCCAGTACTTC.

The V call is TRBV11-1, the J call TRBJ2-3, with 10 bases that match TRBD1. V lost 3 bases and J lost 4; bases outside the gene matches: 7. Germline values: CDR1 SGHAT, CDR2 FQDESV (reference sequence). The CDR3 runs 16 residues. The CDR3 is CASSFRTGGRADTQYF. The CDR3 bases are TGTGCCAGCAGCTTCCGGACAGGGGGGCGCGCAGATACGCAGTATTTT.

The rearrangement uses TRBV7-2 and TRBJ2-5; D perhaps matches TRBD1 (5 bases). The CDR3 totals 13 residues. The V end lost 5 bases, the J end lost 1 base, and 8 bases lay between the germline ends. Per the germline V gene, CDR1 is SGHTA and CDR2 is FQGNSA. DNA for the CDR3: TGTGCCAGCAGCCCGGACATCCAAGAGACCCAGTACTTC. It encodes CASSPDIQETQYF.

J is TRBJ1-1 and V is TRBV5-6; D is perhaps TRBD1 (5 bases). The CDR3 has 13 residues. Germline loops: CDR1 SGHDT, CDR2 YYEEEE. V lost 2 bases to trimming and J lost 3 bases, with 8 bases between them. In nucleotides, the CDR3 is TGTGCCAGCAGCTTTGACAGAGACACTGAAGCTTTCTTT. This codes for CASSFDRDTEAFF. Complete variable domain (other parts from reference TRBV5-6 and TRBJ1-1): DAGVTQSPTHLIKTRGQQVTLRCSPKSGHDTVSWYQQALGQGPQFIFQYYEEEERQRGNFPDRFSGHQFPNYSSELNVNALLLGDSALYLCASSFDRDTEAFFGQGTRLTVV.

J is TRBJ2-6 and V is TRBV5-1, with D uncertain. The CDR3 sequence is 17 residues long. Deletions cut 0 bases from V and 1 base from J, with 11 bases between. In germline, CDR1 is SGHRS, CDR2 YFSETQ. In DNA form, the CDR3 reads TGCGCCAGCAGCTTGGCCTATTTATCATCTGGGGCCAACGTCCTGACTTTC. It translates to CASSLAYLSSGANVLTF.

This sequence joins TRBV7-9 and TRBJ1-6; D uncertain. The germline V and J ends were trimmed by 5 bases and 7 bases, with 18 bases remaining between them. CDR1 and CDR2 from the germline V gene are SEHNR and FQNEAQ (reference sequence). CDR3 length: 16 amino acids. The CDR3 coding sequence is TGTGCCAGCAGCCCCCGGGAGGGTACGGAGAATTCACCCCTCCACTTT. Translating gives CASSPREGTENSPLHF.

This sequence joins TRBV11-3 and TRBJ1-1, with D tentatively TRBD1 (5 bases). V was pared by 3 bases and J by 4 bases, with 12 bases between. Per the germline V gene, CDR1 is SGHNT and CDR2 is YENEEA. This CDR3 has 14 amino acids. CDR3 nucleotides: TGTGCCAGCAGCTTTCGGCAGGGTGTCACTGAAGCTTTCTTT. It codes for CASSFRQGVTEAFF.

The V and J genes are TRBV5-1 and TRBJ1-1; 9 bases are a match to TRBD1. The CDR3 spans 15 residues. V dropped 5 bases and J dropped 4; count of bases not matched to a gene: 9. CDR1 is SGHRS, CDR2 YFSETQ, per germline. In DNA form, the CDR3 reads TGCGCCAGCAGTTCTGACAGGGGGTCGGCCACTGAAGCTTTCTTT. Protein: CASSSDRGSATEAFF.

V usage is TRBV11-2 and J usage is TRBJ2-2, with D perhaps matching TRBD2 (5 bases). The CDR3 is made up of 15 amino acids. Germline V lookup: CDR1 SGHAT, CDR2 FQNNGV. V shed 1 base and J shed 8 bases, with 14 bases lying between them. DNA for the CDR3: TGTGCCAGCAGCTTAGCGTGGCTAGCCGTAGGGGAGCTGTTTTTT. It encodes CASSLAWLAVGELFF.

J is TRBJ2-1 and V is TRBV5-1; 9 nucleotides match TRBD1. V was pared by 3 bases and J by 6 bases, with 7 bases of the junction left unmatched. The length of the CDR3 is 15 residues. Germline V gene sequence: CDR1 SGHRS, CDR2 YFSETQ. The CDR3: CASSYGTGFTNEQFF. In DNA form, the CDR3 reads TGCGCCAGCAGCTACGGGACAGGGTTCACCAATGAGCAGTTCTTC.

The CDR3 bases are TGTGCCAGCTCACCCTTAGCGGGGGGGCCGGTCTCCTACAATGAGCAGTTCTTC. It translates to CASSPLAGGPVSYNEQFF. This chain connects TRBV18 to TRBJ2-1; 11 bases are shared with TRBD2. With 3 bases clipped from V and 0 bases from J, the junction kept 7 bases outside the gene matches. The V gene's germline CDR1 is KGHSH and CDR2 LQKENI. There are 18 residues in the CDR3.

In DNA form, the CDR3 reads TGTGCCAGTAGTAGACAGAGAGGGGGCTTAGAGACCCAGTACTTC. Encoded protein: CASSRQRGGLETQYF. V is TRBV19 and J is TRBJ2-5; 7 bases agree with TRBD1. The V gene's germline CDR1 is LNHDA and CDR2 SQIVND (reference sequence). V dropped 4 bases and J dropped 4; count of bases not matched to a gene: 9. The CDR3 length is 15 residues.

In this sample, this clone turned up a few times. V gene TRBV5-6 combines with J gene TRBJ1-5; D gene ambiguous. Trimming shortened V by 0 bases and J by 9 bases, and 13 bases separated the two germline ends. Germline loops: CDR1 SGHDT, CDR2 YYEEEE. CDR3 length: 14 amino acids. The CDR3 bases are TGTGCCAGCAGCTTGGGTCGAGGGAGGAGGCCCCAGCATTTT. Protein: CASSLGRGRRPQHF.